This T cell receptor beta chain was sequenced in a study of CD8 T cells in Susac syndrome. Reverse transcription used roughly 0.45 to 1 ug RNA and random hexamers. An immunoSEQ multiplex PCR amplified TCR beta CDR3 over 54 Vbeta and 13 Jbeta. A single record per CDR3 protein comes from TCRdb applying MiXCR to the immunoSEQ multiplex PCR reads. Of some 130,000 distinct CDR3 sequences listed, about 94% are singletons. CDR1 is DFQATT and CDR2 is SNEGSKA in the germline V gene (reference sequence). The CDR3 totals 13 residues. After removal of 0 bases from V and 6 bases from J, the junction contained 3 bases not matched to a gene. Each multiple sclerosis control was a treatment-naive patient with relapsing-remitting disease that was either stable or active. The CD8+ and CD4+ T cells were isolated magnetically using a negative isolation approach, whereas the TEMRA cells were enriched by FACS.

This chain uses TRBV20-1 with TRBJ1-1, with 8 bases that match TRBD1. Material: CD4+ T cells from PBMCs. This clonotype was obtained from a human donor with multiple sclerosis. CDR3 DNA sequence: TGCAGTGCTAGAGAGATCAGGGGGCCTGAAGCTTTCTTT. Translating it yields CSAREIRGPEAFF.